Below are 9 T cell receptor beta chains sequenced from a single sample in a study of T cell repertoires in cytomegalovirus infection. What these receptors recognize is not known. TCRdb independently ran MiXCR on the reads; one entry per CDR3 protein. Of around 430,000 distinct CDR3 sequences listed, approximately 46% are singletons. Sequenced material: cultured PBMCs, taken from culture after CMV antigen stimulation. These receptors came from a human donor in good health (CMV status not recorded). Some clones in this sample may be carry-over from other donors' samples.

This clonotype was counted between two and nine times. The gene calls are TRBV7-2 and TRBJ2-7; 7 bases fit TRBD2. The CDR3 runs 14 residues. The V gene's germline CDR1 is SGHTA and CDR2 FQGNSA. V was pared by 7 bases and J by 3 bases, with 9 bases of the junction left unmatched. CDR3 in DNA: TGTGCCAGCACCCCGGGCGGGAGTCTCTACGAGCAGTACTTC. Protein sequence: CASTPGGSLYEQYF.

This chain connects TRBV5-4 to TRBJ1-1, with D possibly matching TRBD1 (6 bases). The V end lost 4 bases, the J end lost 3 bases, and 16 bases lay between the germline ends. In germline, CDR1 is SGHNT, CDR2 YYREEE (reference sequence). The CDR3 spans 15 residues. The CDR3 DNA is TGTGCCAGCAGCCCGGGTTCCCCAGGGGACACTGAAGCTTTCTTT. Amino acids: CASSPGSPGDTEAFF.

CDR3 loop: CSAPGQGETQYF. For the CDR3, the DNA is TGCAGTGCCCCGGGACAGGGAGAGACCCAGTACTTC. This chain joins TRBV20-1 and TRBJ2-5; TRBD1 agrees at 9 bases. The CDR3 is made up of 12 amino acids. V shed 6 bases, J shed 4 bases, and the junction held 3 bases outside the gene matches. In germline, CDR1 is DFQATT, CDR2 SNEGSKA (reference sequence).

The chain joins TRBV7-6 to TRBJ2-5, with D perhaps matching TRBD1 (6 bases). The CDR3 contains 16 residues. Trimming left V 1 base short and J 1 base short, with 13 bases between. Germline lookup yields CDR1 SGHVS and CDR2 FNYEAQ. The CDR3 reads CASSLVYRDFQETQYF. Here the CDR3 DNA reads TGTGCCAGCAGCTTAGTCTACAGGGATTTCCAAGAGACCCAGTACTTC.

The chain recombines TRBV19 with TRBJ2-5; TRBD1 aligns across 7 bases. Looked up from germline, CDR1 is LNHDA and CDR2 is SQIVND (reference sequence). This CDR3 spans 15 amino acids. V lost 6 bases, J lost 1 base, and 8 bases stayed unmatched. The CDR3 coding sequence is TGTGCCAGTAGCTCCATGACAGGGTCCCAAGAGACCCAGTACTTC. It yields the protein CASSSMTGSQETQYF.

This chain connects TRBV7-8 to TRBJ2-6; possibly TRBD2 for D (6 bases). The germline V gene encodes CDR1 SGHVS and CDR2 FQNEAQ. This CDR3 region has 16 residues. V lost 1 base and J lost 2, with 9 bases in between. The CDR3 loop reads CASSLGGGAGANVLTF. The CDR3, as DNA: TGTGCCAGCAGCTTAGGCGGAGGGGCTGGGGCCAACGTCCTGACTTTC.

The chain uses TRBV30 and TRBJ2-1, with 9 bases that match TRBD2. Per the germline V gene, CDR1 is GTSNPN and CDR2 is SVGIG (reference sequence). The CDR3 has 15 residues. With V trimmed by 1 base and J by 3 bases, 4 bases remained unmatched. CDR3 residues: CAWSEVAGDYNEQFF. The CDR3 DNA reads as TGTGCCTGGAGTGAGGTAGCGGGGGACTACAATGAGCAGTTCTTC.

The chain has TRBV27 and TRBJ2-1; TRBD2 agrees at 9 bases. CDR1 is MNHEY and CDR2 is SMNVEV in the germline V gene (reference sequence). The CDR3 loop spans 16 amino acids. Trimming cost V 7 bases and J 5 bases; bases outside gene matches: 12. CDR3: CASKLQRTSEDNEQFF. The DNA for the CDR3 is TGTGCCAGCAAACTTCAGCGGACTAGCGAGGACAATGAGCAGTTCTTC.

The chain has TRBV6-6 and TRBJ1-2; D is unresolved. This CDR3 spans 15 amino acids. The germline V gene has CDR1 MNHNY and CDR2 SVGAGI (reference sequence). Trimming removed 2 bases at V and 2 bases at J, with 12 bases between. The CDR3 loop reads CASSYRIFPNYGYTF. In nucleotides, the CDR3 is TGTGCCAGCAGTTACAGGATTTTTCCCAACTATGGCTACACCTTC.